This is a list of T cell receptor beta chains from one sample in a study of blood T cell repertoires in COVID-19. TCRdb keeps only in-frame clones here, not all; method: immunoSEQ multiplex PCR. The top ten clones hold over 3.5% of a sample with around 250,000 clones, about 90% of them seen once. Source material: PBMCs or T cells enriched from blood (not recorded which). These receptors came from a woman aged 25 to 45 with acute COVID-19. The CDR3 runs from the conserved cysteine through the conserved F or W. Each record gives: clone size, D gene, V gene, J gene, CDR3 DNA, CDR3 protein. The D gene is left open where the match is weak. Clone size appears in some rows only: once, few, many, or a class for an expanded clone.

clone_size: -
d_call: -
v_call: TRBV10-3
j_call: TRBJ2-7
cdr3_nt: TGTGCCATCAGTGAAGGAGCCTACGAGCAGTACTTC
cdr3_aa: CAISEGAYEQYF

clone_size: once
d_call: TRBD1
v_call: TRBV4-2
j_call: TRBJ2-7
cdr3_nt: TGTGCCAGCAGCCAAGAAAGGGGGCGGCGGTACGAGCAGTACTTC
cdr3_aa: CASSQERGRRYEQYF

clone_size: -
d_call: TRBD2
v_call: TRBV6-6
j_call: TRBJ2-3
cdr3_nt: TGTGCCAGTCTAGCGGGATATGCAGATACGCAGTATTTT
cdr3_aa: CASLAGYADTQYF

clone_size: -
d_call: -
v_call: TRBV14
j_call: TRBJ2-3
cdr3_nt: TGTGCCAGCAGCCAAGATCCCTGGGCAGGGACAAGCACAGATACGCAGTATTTT
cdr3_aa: CASSQDPWAGTSTDTQYF

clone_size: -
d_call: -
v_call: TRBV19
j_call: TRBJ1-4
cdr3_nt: TGTGCCAGTAGTACCGCGGACAGAGCTGAAAAACTGTTTTTT
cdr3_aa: CASSTADRAEKLFF

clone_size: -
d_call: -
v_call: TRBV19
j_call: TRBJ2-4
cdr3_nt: TGTGCCAGTAGTATAGACTTCAGGGAACCATGGTACATTCAGTACTTC
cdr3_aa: CASSIDFREPWYIQYF

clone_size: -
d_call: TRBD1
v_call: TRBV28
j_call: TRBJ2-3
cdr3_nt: TGTGCCAGCAGTCTCGGGACAGGGGACACAGATACGCAGTATTTT
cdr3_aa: CASSLGTGDTDTQYF

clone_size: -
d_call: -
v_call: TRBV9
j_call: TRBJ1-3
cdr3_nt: TGTGCCAGCAGCGCCACCCAGGGGTCCGCTGGAAACACCATATATTTT
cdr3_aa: CASSATQGSAGNTIYF

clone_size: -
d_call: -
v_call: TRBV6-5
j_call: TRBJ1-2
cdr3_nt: TGTGCCAGCAGCGACAGGATACCTAACTATGGCTACACCTTC
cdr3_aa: CASSDRIPNYGYTF

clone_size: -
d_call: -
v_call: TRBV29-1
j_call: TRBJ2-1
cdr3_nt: TGCAGCGTTGTCGGTGGTTTTCAGTTCTTC
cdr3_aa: CSVVGGFQFF

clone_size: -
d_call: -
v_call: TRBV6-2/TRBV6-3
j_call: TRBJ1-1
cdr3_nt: TGTGCCAGCAGTTTGGGTCGTGGGGGGATGGGAGCTTTCTTT
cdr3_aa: CASSLGRGGMGAFF

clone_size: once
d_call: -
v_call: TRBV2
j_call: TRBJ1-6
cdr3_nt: TGTGCCTCCCTAGGATCGACAGGAGGAGATTCACCCCTCCACTTT
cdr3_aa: CASLGSTGGDSPLHF

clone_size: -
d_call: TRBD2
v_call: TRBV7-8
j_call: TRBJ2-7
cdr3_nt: TGTGCCAGCAGCCCTCGGACTAGCGGGAGGGCCGGTCTGTGGGAGCAGTACTTC
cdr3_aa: CASSPRTSGRAGLWEQYF

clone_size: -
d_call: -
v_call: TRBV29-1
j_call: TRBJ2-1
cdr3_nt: TGCAGCGTTGTCTCGGGCGGACAGGAGCAGTTCTTC
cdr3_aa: CSVVSGGQEQFF

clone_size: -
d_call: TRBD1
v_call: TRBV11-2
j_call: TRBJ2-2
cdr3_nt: TGTGCCAGCAGCTTAGTATCAGGGGGCGACACCGGGGAGCTGTTTTTT
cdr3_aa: CASSLVSGGDTGELFF

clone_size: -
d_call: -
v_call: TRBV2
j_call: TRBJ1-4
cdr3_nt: TGTGCCAGCAAGGGACAACCGGAAAAACTGTTTTTT
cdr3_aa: CASKGQPEKLFF

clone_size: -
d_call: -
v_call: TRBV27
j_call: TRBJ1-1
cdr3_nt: TGTGCCAGCAGTCTGGCTTTGCGCGGGGGGATGAACACTGAAGCTTTCTTT
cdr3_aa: CASSLALRGGMNTEAFF